One and the same sample provided the 14 T cell receptor beta chains below, sequenced in a study of regulatory T cells in long-lasting Graves disease (dated by TCRdb to the early 2020s). The meaning of the sample's time point label: persistent/refractory GD, antithyroid drugs over 5 years with positive TRAb. For both TCR sequencing and RNA sequencing, RNA was extracted from PBMCs using TRIzol. Library preparation was by multiplex PCR. Sequenced using an Illumina HiSeq 4000. CDR3 regions were amplified by Arm-PCR with iRepertoire HTBI primers to construct TCR beta libraries. TCRdb cleaned the public reads at Q25 with fastp, built clones with MiXCR and kept in-frame beta chains. Under each unique CDR3 protein, matching rows form one entry showing the most common genes and DNA. A total of over 350,000 distinct CDR3 sequences appear in this sample, 20% to 25% of them only once. About 20% of the sample comes from the top ten.

The sequenced sample was peripheral blood mononuclear cells (PBMCs), obtained when the disease was refractory, from a patient treated with antithyroid drugs. All receptors come from a female donor with Graves disease.

This clonotype has ten or more counts. This chain links TRBV2 with TRBJ1-1; D uncertain. The CDR3 contains 14 residues. Germline assignment: CDR1 SNHLY and CDR2 FYNNEI. This CDR3 reads CRSSQEGINTEAFF. In nucleotides, the CDR3 is TGTCGTTCATCCCAGGAGGGCATAAACACTGAAGCTTTCTTT.

As to this clonotype: A much larger clone lies a single base off, so this may be a read error. The chain links TRBV12-3 or TRBV12-4 to TRBJ1-6; perhaps TRBD1 as D (5 bases). Trimming shortened V by 3 bases and J by 5 bases, and 8 bases separated the two germline ends. There are 14 residues in the CDR3. The CDR3 sequence: CASSFAGDNSPLHF. Here the CDR3 DNA reads TGTGCCAGCAGTTTTGCGGGGGATAATTCACCCCTCCACTTT.

This clonotype was detected ten times or more. The rearrangement uses TRBV12-3 or TRBV12-4 and TRBJ2-5; no clear D gene. The germline V and J ends were trimmed by 5 bases and 2 bases, with 6 bases remaining between them. The CDR3 spans 12 residues. CDR3 in DNA: TGTGCCAGCAGTAGTCAACAAGAGACCCAGTACTTC. Residues: CASSSQQETQYF.

This clonotype came up a few times. The chain joins TRBV29-1 to TRBJ1-1; D is unclear. This CDR3 is 13 amino acids long. Germline V gives CDR1 SQVTM, CDR2 ANQGSEA. The ends were cut back, 0 bases at V and 5 bases at J, with 10 bases in the middle. CDR3 sequence reads: CSVEDLLGTEAFF. The DNA for the CDR3 is TGCAGCGTTGAAGACCTCTTGGGGACTGAAGCTTTCTTT.

In regard to this clonotype: A read error may explain this, as a much larger clone is one base away. The chain recombines TRBV6-2 or TRBV6-3 with TRBJ2-7, with TRBD2 matching 11 bases. The CDR3 contains 15 residues. Germline assignment: CDR1 MNHEY and CDR2 SVGEGT. This chain's CDR3 is CASSPRVAGGYGQYF. The CDR3 DNA reads as TGTGCCAGCAGCCCGCGAGTAGCGGGAGGGTACGGGCAGTACTTC.

The table lists this clonotype with many counts. J is TRBJ1-1 and V is TRBV3-1; the D is unclear. V was shortened by 1 base and J by 2 bases, with 5 bases between the two germline ends. The length of the CDR3 is 13 residues. CDR1 LGHDT and CDR2 YNNKEL come from the germline V gene (reference sequence). CDR3 DNA sequence: TGTGCCAGCAGCCAAGGCATTAACACTGAAGCTTTCTTT. It is translated as CASSQGINTEAFF.

This clonotype has only a few counts. This chain links TRBV19 with TRBJ2-5, with no clear D. Trimming pared 4 bases from V and 2 bases from J, leaving 14 bases between. The CDR3 covers 15 residues. Looked up from germline, CDR1 is LNHDA and CDR2 is SQIVND (reference sequence). The CDR3 sequence: CASSTNTAYQETQYF. The CDR3 DNA sequence: TGTGCCAGTAGTACAAACACGGCCTATCAAGAGACCCAGTACTTC.

The chain couples TRBV7-2 to TRBJ1-1; TRBD1 is a possible D gene (6 bases). Per germline, CDR1 SGHTA and CDR2 FQGNSA. The CDR3 sequence is 13 residues long. The V end was cut by 4 bases, the J end by 8 bases, with 14 bases between. The CDR3 coding sequence is TGTGCCAGCAGCTGGGGGGGGCCTTGGGAAGCTTTCTTT. Translating it yields CASSWGGPWEAFF.

This rearrangement joins TRBV7-8 to TRBJ2-2, with D perhaps TRBD1 (6 bases). The CDR3 spans 16 residues. Germline V gene sequence: CDR1 SGHVS, CDR2 FQNEAQ. Deletions cut 5 bases from V and 1 base from J, with 14 bases between. CDR3 loop: CASSLPGHENTGELFF. CDR3 nucleotides: TGTGCCAGCAGCCTCCCGGGACACGAGAACACCGGGGAGCTGTTTTTT.

This clonotype has just a few counts. The V gene is TRBV6-1, the J gene TRBJ2-7, with 12 bases matching TRBD2. Trimming removed 5 bases from V and 2 bases from J; junction bases left unmatched: 7. This CDR3 comprises 16 residues. CDR1 and CDR2 (germline): MNHNS, SASEGT. The CDR3 loop is CASSKTSGGSPYEQYF. The CDR3 DNA reads TGTGCCAGCAGTAAAACTAGCGGGGGGAGCCCCTACGAGCAGTACTTC.

This clonotype was seen a handful of times. The chain has TRBV10-3 and TRBJ2-2; no clear D. The V gene lost 6 bases and the J gene lost 1 base, with 3 bases spanning the gap. Per germline, CDR1 ENHRY and CDR2 SYGVKD. This CDR3 comprises 12 residues. CDR3 sequence reads: CAISRNTGELFF. CDR3 nucleotide sequence: TGTGCCATCAGCAGGAACACCGGGGAGCTGTTTTTT.

V and J are TRBV7-2 and TRBJ1-5; TRBD1 might be the D (5 bases). V was clipped by 5 bases and J by 4 bases, with 12 bases between them. Germline V gene data show CDR1 as SGHTA and CDR2 as FQGNSA. The CDR3 length is 14 residues. The CDR3 DNA is TGTGCCAGCAGCCCACACCAGGGAAATCAGCCCCAGCATTTT. Translating it yields CASSPHQGNQPQHF.

The chain uses TRBV6-2 or TRBV6-3 and TRBJ2-1; TRBD2 agrees at 8 bases. The CDR3 loop spans 16 amino acids. After removal of 2 bases from V and 3 bases from J, the junction contained 6 bases not matched to a gene. Germline loops: CDR1 MNHEY, CDR2 SVGEGT. The CDR3 sequence: CASSYRAGVGYNEQFF. In nucleotides, the CDR3 is TGTGCCAGCAGTTACAGAGCGGGAGTAGGCTACAATGAGCAGTTCTTC.

The chain combines TRBV5-1 with TRBJ1-1, with 10 bases lining up with TRBD1. Germline-derived CDR1 and CDR2 are SGHRS and YFSETQ. The CDR3 loop spans 17 amino acids. With V trimmed by 3 bases and J by 3 bases, 11 bases remained unmatched. CDR3 sequence: CASSWDLTGGAYTEAFF. DNA for the CDR3: TGCGCCAGCAGCTGGGACTTGACAGGGGGCGCTTACACTGAAGCTTTCTTT. Using reference TRBV5-1 and TRBJ1-1 for the parts outside the CDR3, the full variable domain is KAGVTQTPRYLIKTRGQQVTLSCSPISGHRSVSWYQQTPGQGLQFLFEYFSETQRNKGNFPGRFSGRQFSNSRSEMNVSTLELGDSALYLCASSWDLTGGAYTEAFFGQGTRLTVV.